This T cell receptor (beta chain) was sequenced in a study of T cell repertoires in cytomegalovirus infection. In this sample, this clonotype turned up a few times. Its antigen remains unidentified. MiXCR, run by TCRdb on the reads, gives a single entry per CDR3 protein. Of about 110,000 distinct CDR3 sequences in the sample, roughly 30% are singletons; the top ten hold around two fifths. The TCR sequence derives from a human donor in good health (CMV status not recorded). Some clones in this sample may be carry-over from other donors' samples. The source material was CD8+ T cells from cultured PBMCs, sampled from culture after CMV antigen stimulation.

This chain's CDR3 is CASSFGSLGFF. The CDR3 nucleotides read TGTGCCAGCAGTTTCGGAAGTCTAGGTTTCTTC. The chain has TRBV12-3 or TRBV12-4 and TRBJ2-1; D not resolved. This CDR3 comprises 11 residues. V lost 3 bases and J lost 16, with 13 bases in between.